This T cell receptor (beta chain) was captured by sequencing in a study of beta chain features in type 1 diabetes. Notes on the study in general: Fewer junction insertions and more nucleotide deletions appeared in type 1 diabetes patients.

Looked up from germline, CDR1 is SGHRS and CDR2 is YFSETQ. There are 15 residues in the CDR3. Between the trimmed V and J ends, which lost 0 bases and 7 bases, there was a span of 16 bases. Sorting that relied on CD45RO/CCR7/CD25/CD127/CD95/CD27 yielded CD4+ naive, central memory, regulatory and stem cell-like memory cells. The whole isolated RNA underwent reverse transcription, so sequencing captured expressed TCRB transcripts. TCRdb's copy holds only in-frame clones and misses some; the assay was immunoSEQ multiplex PCR. This table has under 400,000 clones, about 20% appearing once. This clone was counted a few times. What it recognizes is unknown.

The sequenced material came from naive CD4+ T cells from blood. The genes are TRBV5-1 and TRBJ1-2, with a weak D call TRBD1 (5 bases). The source is a woman under 30 in good health. The CDR3 loop is CASSLGLRDGGGYTF. Here the CDR3 DNA reads TGCGCCAGCAGCTTGGGGCTGCGGGACGGAGGTGGCTACACCTTC.